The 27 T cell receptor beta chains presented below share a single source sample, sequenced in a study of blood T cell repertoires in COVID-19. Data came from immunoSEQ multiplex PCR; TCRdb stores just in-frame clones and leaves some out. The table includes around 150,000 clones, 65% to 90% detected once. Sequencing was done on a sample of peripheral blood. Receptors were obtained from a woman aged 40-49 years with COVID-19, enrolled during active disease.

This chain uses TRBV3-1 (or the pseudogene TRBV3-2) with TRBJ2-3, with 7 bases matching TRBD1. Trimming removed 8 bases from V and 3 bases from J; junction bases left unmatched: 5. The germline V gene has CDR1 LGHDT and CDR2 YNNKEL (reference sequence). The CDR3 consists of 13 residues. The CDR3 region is CASGDRATDTQYF. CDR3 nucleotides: TGTGCCAGCGGGGACAGAGCTACAGATACGCAGTATTTT.

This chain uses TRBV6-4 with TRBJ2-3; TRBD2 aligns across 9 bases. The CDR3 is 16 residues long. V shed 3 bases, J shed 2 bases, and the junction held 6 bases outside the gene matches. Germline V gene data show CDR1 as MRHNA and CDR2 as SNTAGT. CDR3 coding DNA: TGTGCCAGCAGTGATGGGTTAGCGGGAGACACAGATACGCAGTATTTT. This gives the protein CASSDGLAGDTDTQYF.

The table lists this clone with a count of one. The CDR3 loop is CASGGDSDRNTIYF. CDR3 sequence (DNA): TGTGCCAGCGGAGGGGACAGCGATAGAAACACCATATATTTT. The chain employs TRBV2 and TRBJ1-3, with TRBD1 identical over 7 bases. V was clipped by 8 bases and J by 5 bases; unmatched bases: 9. Germline lookup yields CDR1 SNHLY and CDR2 FYNNEI. CDR3 length: 14 residues.

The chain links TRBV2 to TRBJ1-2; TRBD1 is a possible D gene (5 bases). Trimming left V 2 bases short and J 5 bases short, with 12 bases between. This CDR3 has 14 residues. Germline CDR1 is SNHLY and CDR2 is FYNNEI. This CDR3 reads CASSEIRGIYGYTF. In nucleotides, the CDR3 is TGTGCCAGCAGTGAAATTAGGGGCATATATGGCTACACCTTC.

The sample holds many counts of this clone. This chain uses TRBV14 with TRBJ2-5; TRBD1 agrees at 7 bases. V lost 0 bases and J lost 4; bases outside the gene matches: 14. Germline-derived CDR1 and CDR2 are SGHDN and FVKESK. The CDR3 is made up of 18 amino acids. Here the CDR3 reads CASSQEYGLQGVSETQYF. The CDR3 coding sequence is TGTGCCAGCAGCCAAGAATATGGGCTTCAGGGGGTGTCAGAGACCCAGTACTTC.

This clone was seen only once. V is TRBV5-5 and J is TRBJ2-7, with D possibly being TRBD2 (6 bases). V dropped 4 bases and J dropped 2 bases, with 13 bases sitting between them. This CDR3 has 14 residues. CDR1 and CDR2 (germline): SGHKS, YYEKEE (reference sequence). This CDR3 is CASSPGTGAYEQYF. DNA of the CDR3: TGTGCCAGCAGCCCGGGGACGGGGGCCTACGAGCAGTACTTC.

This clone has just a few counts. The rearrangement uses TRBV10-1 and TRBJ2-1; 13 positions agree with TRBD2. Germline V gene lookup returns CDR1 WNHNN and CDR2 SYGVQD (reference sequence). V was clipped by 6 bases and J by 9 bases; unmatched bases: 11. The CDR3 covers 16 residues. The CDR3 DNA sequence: TGCGCCAGCAGCCCCGCCGGGACTAGCGGGAAGAGTGAGCAGTTCTTC. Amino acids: CASSPAGTSGKSEQFF.

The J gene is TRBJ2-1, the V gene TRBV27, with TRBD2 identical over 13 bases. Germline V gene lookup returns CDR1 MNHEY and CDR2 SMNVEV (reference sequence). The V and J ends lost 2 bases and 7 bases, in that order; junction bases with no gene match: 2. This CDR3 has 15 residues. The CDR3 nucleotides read TGTGCCAGCAGTTTAGGGACTAGCGGGATAAATGAGCAGTTCTTC. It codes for CASSLGTSGINEQFF.

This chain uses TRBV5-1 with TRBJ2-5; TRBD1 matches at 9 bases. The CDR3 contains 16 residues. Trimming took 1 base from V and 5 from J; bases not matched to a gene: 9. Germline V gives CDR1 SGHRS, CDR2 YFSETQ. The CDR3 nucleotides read TGCGCCAGCAGCTTGAGAGTGGGACAGGGAAGCGAGACCCAGTACTTC. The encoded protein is CASSLRVGQGSETQYF.

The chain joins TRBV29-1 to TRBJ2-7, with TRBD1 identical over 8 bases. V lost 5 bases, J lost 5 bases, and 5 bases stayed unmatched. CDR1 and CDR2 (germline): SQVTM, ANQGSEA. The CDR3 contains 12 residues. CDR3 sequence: CSVRTGRNEQYV. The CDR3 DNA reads TGCAGCGTTAGGACAGGGCGTAACGAGCAGTACGTC.

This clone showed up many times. The CDR3 loop reads CASSLGRRERADTQYF. CDR3 DNA sequence: TGTGCCAGCAGCTTAGGCCGGCGGGAGAGGGCAGATACGCAGTATTTT. The chain is built from TRBV11-3 and TRBJ2-3, with 7 bases lining up with TRBD2. Germline V gene lookup returns CDR1 SGHNT and CDR2 YENEEA. J was trimmed by 4 bases and V by 1 base; bases with no gene match: 8. This CDR3 has 16 residues.

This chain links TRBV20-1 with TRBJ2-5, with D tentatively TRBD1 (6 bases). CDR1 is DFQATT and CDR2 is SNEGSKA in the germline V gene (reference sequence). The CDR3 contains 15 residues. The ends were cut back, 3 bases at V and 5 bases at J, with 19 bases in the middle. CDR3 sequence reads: CSASSPDRPDETQYF. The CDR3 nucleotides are TGCAGTGCTAGTTCGCCGGACAGACCCGACGAGACCCAGTACTTC.

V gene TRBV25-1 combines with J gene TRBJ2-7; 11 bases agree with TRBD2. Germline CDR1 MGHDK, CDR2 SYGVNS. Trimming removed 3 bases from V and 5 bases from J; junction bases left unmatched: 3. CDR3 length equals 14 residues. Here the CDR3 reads CASSDLTSGNEQYF. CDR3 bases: TGTGCCAGCAGTGATTTGACTAGCGGGAACGAGCAGTACTTC.

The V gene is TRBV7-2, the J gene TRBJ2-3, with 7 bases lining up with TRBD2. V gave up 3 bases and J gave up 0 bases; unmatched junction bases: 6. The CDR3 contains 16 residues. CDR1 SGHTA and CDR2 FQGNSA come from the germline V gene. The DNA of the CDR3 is TGTGCCAGCAGCTTGCGAGCGGGATCTAGCACAGATACGCAGTATTTT. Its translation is CASSLRAGSSTDTQYF.

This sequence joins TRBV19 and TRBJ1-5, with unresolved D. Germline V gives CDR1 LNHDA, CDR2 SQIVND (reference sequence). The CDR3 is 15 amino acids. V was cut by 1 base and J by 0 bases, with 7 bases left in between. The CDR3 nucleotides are TGTGCCAGTAGTATAGCCAGAAATAGCAATCAGCCCCAGCATTTT. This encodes CASSIARNSNQPQHF.

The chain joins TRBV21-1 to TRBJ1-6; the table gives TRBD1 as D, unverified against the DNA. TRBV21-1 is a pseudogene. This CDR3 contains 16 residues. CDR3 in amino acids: CASSKRQSSYNSPLHF. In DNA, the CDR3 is TGTGCCAGCAGCAAACGACAGAGCTCCTATAATTCACCCCTCCACTTT.

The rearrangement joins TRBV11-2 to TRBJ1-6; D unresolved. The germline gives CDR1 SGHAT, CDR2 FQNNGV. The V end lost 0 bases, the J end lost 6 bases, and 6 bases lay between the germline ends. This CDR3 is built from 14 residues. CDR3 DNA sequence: TGTGCCAGCAGCTTAGAACTGATTAATTCACCCCTCCACTTT. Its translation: CASSLELINSPLHF.

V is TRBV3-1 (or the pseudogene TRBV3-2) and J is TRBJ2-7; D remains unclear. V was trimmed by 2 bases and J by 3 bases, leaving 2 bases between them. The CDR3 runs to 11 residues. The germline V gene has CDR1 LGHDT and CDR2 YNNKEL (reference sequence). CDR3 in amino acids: CASSQHYEQYF. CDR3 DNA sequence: TGTGCCAGCAGCCAACACTACGAGCAGTACTTC.

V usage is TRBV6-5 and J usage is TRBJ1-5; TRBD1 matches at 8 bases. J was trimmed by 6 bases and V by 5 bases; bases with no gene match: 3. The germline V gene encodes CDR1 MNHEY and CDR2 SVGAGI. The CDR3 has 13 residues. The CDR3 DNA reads TGTGCCAGCAGTCGACAGGGGAGTCAGCCCCAGCATTTT. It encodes CASSRQGSQPQHF.

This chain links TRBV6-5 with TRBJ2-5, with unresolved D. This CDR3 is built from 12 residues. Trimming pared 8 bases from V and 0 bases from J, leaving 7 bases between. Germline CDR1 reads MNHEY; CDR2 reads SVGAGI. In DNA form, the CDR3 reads TGTGCCAGCTCCCCGTACCAAGAGACCCAGTACTTC. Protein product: CASSPYQETQYF.

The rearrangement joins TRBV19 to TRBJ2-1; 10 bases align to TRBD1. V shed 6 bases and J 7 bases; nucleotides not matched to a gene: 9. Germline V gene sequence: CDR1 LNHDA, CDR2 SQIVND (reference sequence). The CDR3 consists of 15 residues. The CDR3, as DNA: TGTGCCAGTAGGCACAGACAGGGGGCGTGGAATGAGCAGTTCTTC. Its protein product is CASRHRQGAWNEQFF.

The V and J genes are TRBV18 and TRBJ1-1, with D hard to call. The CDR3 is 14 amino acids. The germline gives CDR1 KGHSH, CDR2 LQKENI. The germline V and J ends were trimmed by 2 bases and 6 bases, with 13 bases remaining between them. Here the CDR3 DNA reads TGTGCCAGCTCACCAATCCGTCGGGTCGCTGAAGCTTTCTTT. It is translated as CASSPIRRVAEAFF. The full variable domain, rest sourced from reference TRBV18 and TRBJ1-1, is NAGVMQNPRHLVRRRGQEARLRCSPMKGHSHVYWYRQLPEEGLKFMVYLQKENIIDESGMPKERFSAEFPKEGPSILRIQQVVRGDSAAYFCASSPIRRVAEAFFGQGTRLTVV.

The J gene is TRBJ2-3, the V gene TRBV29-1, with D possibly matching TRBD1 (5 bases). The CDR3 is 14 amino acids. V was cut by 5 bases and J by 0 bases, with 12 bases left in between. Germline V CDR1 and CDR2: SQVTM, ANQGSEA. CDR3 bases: TGCAGCGTTAGCTGGGGCCGTAGCACAGATACGCAGTATTTT. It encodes CSVSWGRSTDTQYF.

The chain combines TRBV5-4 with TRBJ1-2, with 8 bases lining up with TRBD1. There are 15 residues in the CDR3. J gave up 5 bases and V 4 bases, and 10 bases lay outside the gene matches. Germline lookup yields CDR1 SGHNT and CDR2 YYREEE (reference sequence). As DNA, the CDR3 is TGTGCCAGCAGCCCAAGGACAGGGCTTTGGTATGGCTACACCTTC. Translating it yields CASSPRTGLWYGYTF.

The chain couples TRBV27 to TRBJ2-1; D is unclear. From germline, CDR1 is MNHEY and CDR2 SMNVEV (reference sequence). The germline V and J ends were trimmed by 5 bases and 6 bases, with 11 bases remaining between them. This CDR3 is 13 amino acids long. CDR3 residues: CASSPIERNEQFF. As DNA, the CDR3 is TGTGCCAGCAGTCCTATAGAACGCAATGAGCAGTTCTTC.

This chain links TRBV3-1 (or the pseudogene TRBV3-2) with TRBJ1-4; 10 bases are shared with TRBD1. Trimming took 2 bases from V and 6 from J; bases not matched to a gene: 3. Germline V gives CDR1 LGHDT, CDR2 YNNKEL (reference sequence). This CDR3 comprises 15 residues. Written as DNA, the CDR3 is TGTGCCAGCAGCCAAACGGACAGGGGGTATGAAAAACTGTTTTTT. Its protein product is CASSQTDRGYEKLFF.

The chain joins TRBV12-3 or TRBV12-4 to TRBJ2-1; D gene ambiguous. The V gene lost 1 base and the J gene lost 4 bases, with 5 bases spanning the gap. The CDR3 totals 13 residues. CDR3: CASSLVHYNEQFF. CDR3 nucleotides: TGTGCCAGCAGTTTAGTTCATTACAATGAGCAGTTCTTC.